Listed here are 20 T cell receptor beta chains from one sample, sequenced in a study of blood T cells in healthy people across ages. Together with a sample-barcoded 5' primer, a J-beta primer mix was included in a second PCR lasting roughly 6 to 12 cycles. TCRdb reanalysed the 5' RACE reads using MiXCR and keeps one entry per CDR3 protein. The sample contains about 640,000 distinct CDR3 sequences, about 53% of which appear only once. The sequenced material came from blood. The receptors were gathered from a man between 60 and 75 years old in good health.

The chain uses TRBV6-6 and TRBJ2-4; no definite D call. The end of the DNA is better explained by TRBJ2-5, so the J call may be wrong. CDR1 and CDR2 from the germline V gene are MNHNY and SVGAGI (reference sequence). The CDR3 is 13 residues long. In DNA form, the CDR3 reads TGTGCCAGCAGTTACTGGCTAATGGAGACCCAGTACTTC. This gives the protein CASSYWLMETQYF.

In its sample, this clonotype was seen many times. The chain carries TRBV6-5 and TRBJ2-2; TRBD1 agrees at 8 bases. CDR1 MNHEY and CDR2 SVGAGI come from the germline V gene. The CDR3 covers 15 residues. V lost 5 bases to trimming and J lost 6 bases; unmatched junction nucleotides: 8. The chain's CDR3 is CASSPSGGSPGELFF. DNA for the CDR3: TGTGCCAGCAGTCCGTCAGGGGGCAGCCCCGGGGAGCTGTTTTTT.

V is TRBV6-5 and J is TRBJ1-2; possibly TRBD1 for D (6 bases). V gave up 9 bases and J gave up 4 bases, with 15 bases separating them. Germline V CDR1 and CDR2: MNHEY, SVGAGI. The CDR3 length is 13 residues. The CDR3: CASSRGGAYGYTF. CDR3 DNA: TGTGCCAGTAGCCGGGGGGGCGCCTATGGCTACACCTTC.

The chain combines TRBV29-1 with TRBJ2-7, with 8 bases identical to TRBD1. The trim removed 4 bases at V and 4 bases at J, leaving 6 bases unmatched. The CDR3 consists of 13 residues. Per the germline V gene, CDR1 is SQVTM and CDR2 is ANQGSEA. CDR3 sequence reads: CSVGTGRGYEQYF. CDR3 DNA sequence: TGCAGCGTTGGGACAGGGAGAGGGTACGAGCAGTACTTC.

The rearrangement joins TRBV6-1 to TRBJ1-2, with TRBD1 matching 7 bases. The germline V gene has CDR1 MNHNS and CDR2 SASEGT. CDR3 length: 17 residues. V gave up 3 bases and J gave up 0 bases; unmatched junction bases: 10. CDR3 DNA sequence: TGTGCCAGCAGTGAGGCCACCAGGGGGGGATCTAACTATGGCTACACCTTC. Its protein is CASSEATRGGSNYGYTF.

The chain recombines TRBV29-1 with TRBJ1-1; TRBD1 might be the D (6 bases). V was shortened by 4 bases and J by 6 bases, with 15 bases between the two germline ends. Germline V CDR1 and CDR2: SQVTM, ANQGSEA. There are 13 residues in the CDR3. The CDR3 region is CSVGAGARAEAFF. CDR3 coding DNA: TGCAGCGTTGGCGCGGGGGCAAGGGCTGAAGCTTTCTTT. Using reference TRBV29-1 and TRBJ1-1 for the parts outside the CDR3, the full variable domain is SAVISQKPSRDICQRGTSLTIQCQVDSQVTMMFWYRQQPGQSLTLIATANQGSEATYESGFVIDKFPISRPNLTFSTLTVSNMSPEDSSIYLCSVGAGARAEAFFGQGTRLTVV.

The chain employs TRBV5-1 and TRBJ2-1, with D possibly being TRBD2 (5 bases). The V gene's germline CDR1 is SGHRS and CDR2 YFSETQ. V was cut by 3 bases and J by 3 bases, with 10 bases left in between. CDR3 length: 14 amino acids. The CDR3 spells CASSSGGHYNEQFF. The DNA of the CDR3 is TGCGCCAGCAGCTCAGGCGGGCACTACAATGAGCAGTTCTTC.

This clonotype has just one count. The gene calls are TRBV2 and TRBJ2-1, with D possibly TRBD2 on 5 matching bases. V was clipped by 3 bases and J by 9 bases, with 12 bases between them. The CDR3 has 13 residues. Germline V lookup: CDR1 SNHLY, CDR2 FYNNEI. The CDR3 loop is CASSEEARSEQFF. As DNA, the CDR3 is TGTGCCAGCAGTGAGGAGGCCCGAAGTGAGCAGTTCTTC.

The chain combines TRBV21-1 with TRBJ1-2; the table names TRBD1, a call not compared with the DNA. TRBV21-1 is assigned pseudogene status. The CDR3 extends over 15 amino acids. The CDR3 sequence: CASSKKKGEIYGYTF. The CDR3 bases are TGTGCCAGCAGCAAAAAAAAAGGGGAAATCTATGGCTACACCTTC.

This clonotype was observed a single time. One end of the junction varies from germline; a read error may be responsible. The chain joins TRBV3-1 to TRBJ2-7, with D perhaps matching TRBD1 (6 bases). The length of the CDR3 is 17 residues. The germline gives CDR1 LGHDT, CDR2 YNNKEL (reference sequence). The CDR3 region has the DNA TGTGCCAACAGCCTTAGAGCGGCAGGGGCATCCGCCTACGAGCAGTACTTC. It specifies CANSLRAAGASAYEQYF.

This clonotype turned up a few times. The chain is built from TRBV6-5 and TRBJ2-3, with D unclear. Between the trimmed V and J ends, which lost 1 base and 2 bases, there was a span of 10 bases. Germline lookup yields CDR1 MNHEY and CDR2 SVGAGI. The CDR3 loop spans 15 amino acids. The CDR3 protein is CASSYLGLSTDTQYF. CDR3 bases: TGTGCCAGCAGTTACTTGGGCCTATCCACAGATACGCAGTATTTT.

This clonotype appeared many times. The CDR3 sequence: CSVRQGRNEQFF. In DNA form, the CDR3 reads TGCAGCGTTCGACAGGGGAGGAATGAGCAGTTCTTC. The chain combines TRBV29-1 with TRBJ2-1; 8 bases agree with TRBD1. CDR1 SQVTM and CDR2 ANQGSEA come from the germline V gene. V shed 5 bases, J shed 7 bases, and the junction held 4 bases outside the gene matches. The CDR3 consists of 12 residues.

This clonotype was found a few times. The chain has TRBV28 and TRBJ2-7; no clear D gene. Trimming took 5 bases from V and 1 from J, leaving 12 bases between them. CDR1 is MDHEN and CDR2 is SYDVKM in the germline V gene. The CDR3 sequence is 14 residues long. The CDR3 here is CASSPLGRSYEQYF. The CDR3 nucleotides are TGTGCCAGCAGTCCCCTGGGCAGATCCTACGAGCAGTACTTC.

The chain has TRBV9 and TRBJ2-1, with 7 bases lining up with TRBD2. CDR3 length: 15 residues. Trimming cost V 0 bases and J 4 bases; bases outside gene matches: 4. Germline V CDR1 and CDR2: SGDLS, YYNGEE. The CDR3 nucleotides read TGTGCCAGCAGCGTAGATGGGGGGGAGTACAATGAGCAGTTCTTC. Translation gives CASSVDGGEYNEQFF.

The CDR3 DNA sequence: TGTGCCAGCAGTTTAGAGGCGGGGATGCTTCGAGGGCAGTTCTTC. This encodes CASSLEAGMLRGQFF. The genes are TRBV12-3 or TRBV12-4 and TRBJ2-1; maybe TRBD2 (6 bases). The ends were cut back, 1 base at V and 12 bases at J, with 19 bases in the middle. This CDR3 spans 15 amino acids.

V gene TRBV12-5 combines with J gene TRBJ2-1, with D uncertain. With 5 bases removed from V and 4 bases from J, the gap between germline ends came to 12 bases. Germline loops: CDR1 LGHNT, CDR2 FRNRAP. The CDR3 is 14 amino acids. In DNA, the CDR3 is TGTGCTAGTGGTACCCAGGTTTTATACAATGAGCAGTTCTTC. Translated: CASGTQVLYNEQFF.

The rearrangement joins TRBV7-2 to TRBJ2-2; 9 bases agree with TRBD1. The CDR3 contains 16 residues. Germline CDR1 is SGHTA and CDR2 is FQGNSA. V lost 3 bases to trimming and J lost 4 bases; unmatched junction nucleotides: 6. CDR3 loop: CASSFYRGLGTGELFF. The CDR3 DNA sequence: TGTGCCAGCAGCTTCTACAGGGGGCTCGGCACCGGGGAGCTGTTTTTT.

V is TRBV6-4 and J is TRBJ2-1; 15 bases map to TRBD2. There are 15 residues in the CDR3. V shed 5 bases and J 9 bases; nucleotides not matched to a gene: 5. The germline V gene has CDR1 MRHNA and CDR2 SNTAGT. The CDR3, as DNA: TGTGCCAGCAGTCGGACTAGCGGGGGGGTTGGTGAGCAGTTCTTC. It encodes CASSRTSGGVGEQFF.

V gene TRBV2 combines with J gene TRBJ2-3; tentatively, D is TRBD1 or TRBD2 (5 bases each). V lost 5 bases, J lost 6 bases, and 15 bases lay in between. Germline V gene data show CDR1 as SNHLY and CDR2 as FYNNEI. This CDR3 region has 14 residues. CDR3 sequence reads: CASSRGRAGDTQYF. In nucleotides, the CDR3 is TGTGCCAGCAGTCGGGGACGAGCAGGTGATACGCAGTATTTT.

The gene calls are TRBV2 and TRBJ2-3, with D possibly TRBD2 on 5 matching bases. V was shortened by 1 base and J by 5 bases, with 10 bases between the two germline ends. The CDR3 has 14 amino acids. Germline V lookup: CDR1 SNHLY, CDR2 FYNNEI. The CDR3 here is CASSEGRGIDTQYF. In DNA, the CDR3 is TGTGCCAGCAGTGAAGGCCGGGGAATAGATACGCAGTATTTT.